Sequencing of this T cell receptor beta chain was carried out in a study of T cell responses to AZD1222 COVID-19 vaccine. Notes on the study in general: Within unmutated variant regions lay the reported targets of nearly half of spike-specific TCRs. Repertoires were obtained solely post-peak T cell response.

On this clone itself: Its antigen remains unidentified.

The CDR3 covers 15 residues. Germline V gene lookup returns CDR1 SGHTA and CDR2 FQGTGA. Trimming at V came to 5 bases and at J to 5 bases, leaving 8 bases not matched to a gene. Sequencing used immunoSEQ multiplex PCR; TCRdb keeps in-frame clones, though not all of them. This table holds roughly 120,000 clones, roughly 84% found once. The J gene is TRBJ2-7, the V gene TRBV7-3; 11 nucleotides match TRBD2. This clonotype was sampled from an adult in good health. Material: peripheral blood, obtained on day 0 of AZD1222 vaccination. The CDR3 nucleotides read TGTGCCAGCAGCCACGGGACTAGCGGCGGGAACGAGCAGTACTTC. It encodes CASSHGTSGGNEQYF.